This T cell receptor (beta chain) was retrieved from a study of blood T cell repertoires in COVID-19. The overall study: Sites in the United States, Italy and Spain provided acute and convalescent COVID-19 samples. The analysed material was cDNA or gDNA that came from T cells, B-cell-depleted T cells, or PBMCs.

How the authors handled the data: Estimated nucleated cell counts came from reference gene primer amplification. Assay: immunoSEQ multiplex PCR; the TCRdb copy retains only in-frame clones and omits some. V and J calls and clone size come straight from that table; D and trimming were deduced from the DNA. Here the sample spans around 360,000 clones, about 89% being singletons. This clone has more than one count but fewer than ten. Patients at the Seattle site were enrolled during active infection and followed longitudinally. CDR1 and CDR2 from the germline V gene are LGHNA and YNFKEQ. J lost 0 bases, V lost 1 base, and 3 bases had no gene match. This CDR3 contains 15 residues.

This TCR was recovered from a young woman with COVID-19, enrolled during active disease. The chain uses TRBV4-2 and TRBJ2-7; 7 bases are a match to TRBD2. Sequencing was carried out using peripheral blood. The CDR3 reads CASSQGGSASYEQYF. CDR3 in DNA: TGTGCCAGCAGCCAAGGCGGGAGTGCCTCCTACGAGCAGTACTTC.